This entry lists 3 T cell receptor beta chains sequenced from one sample in a study of blood T cell repertoires in COVID-19. TCRdb's table, derived via immunoSEQ multiplex PCR, lists solely in-frame clones and lacks some. The sample contains more than 200,000 clones, approximately 90% of which appear only once. Sequenced input: peripheral blood. The source of these receptors is a man between 18 and 29 years old with active or convalescent COVID-19.

This clone was picked up a small number of times. This rearrangement joins TRBV7-9 to TRBJ2-6; TRBD1 aligns across 8 bases. This CDR3 is built from 16 residues. Unmatched junction bases numbered 1, after V lost 1 base and J lost 2 bases. The germline CDR1 and CDR2 sequences are SEHNR and FQNEAQ (reference sequence). CDR3 sequence: CASSLGTGPGANVLTF. CDR3 DNA sequence: TGTGCCAGCAGCTTAGGGACAGGGCCTGGGGCCAACGTCCTGACTTTC.

This chain connects TRBV19 to TRBJ1-1; perhaps TRBD1 as D (6 bases). V lost 5 bases and J 2 bases, leaving 12 bases between the germline ends. There are 14 residues in the CDR3. Germline V gene lookup returns CDR1 LNHDA and CDR2 SQIVND (reference sequence). The CDR3 sequence is CASSFRQANTEAFF. The CDR3 DNA reads TGTGCCAGTAGTTTCAGACAGGCTAACACTGAAGCTTTCTTT.

The chain couples TRBV19 to TRBJ1-2; 9 bases agree with TRBD1. Per germline, CDR1 LNHDA and CDR2 SQIVND (reference sequence). CDR3 length: 16 amino acids. With V trimmed by 5 bases and J by 6 bases, 13 bases remained unmatched. Written as DNA, the CDR3 is TGTGCCAGTAGTCAGGGACAGGGTCCCTCGCAGCATGGCTACACCTTC. It specifies CASSQGQGPSQHGYTF.